A selection of T cell receptor beta chains follows, all from one sample in a study of shared clonotypes between healthy human individuals. TCRdb keeps only in-frame clones here, not all; method: immunoSEQ multiplex PCR. The data contain over a million clones, around 97% of them singletons. The sample was naive CD4+ T cells sorted from blood. The receptor source for this set is a man aged 25-40 years in good health. Both conserved end residues are part of each CDR3. Fields, in order: D gene, J gene, clone size, V gene, CDR3 protein, CDR3 DNA. A D gene is named only where the DNA matches it firmly. Only some rows state a clone size, as once, few, many or a class for expanded clones.

d_call: .
j_call: TRBJ1-2
clone_size: .
v_call: TRBV2
cdr3_aa: CASSELNYGYTF
cdr3_nt: TGTGCCAGCAGTGAATTGAACTATGGCTACACCTTC

d_call: .
j_call: TRBJ2-2
clone_size: .
v_call: TRBV19
cdr3_aa: CASSRGVYTGELFF
cdr3_nt: TGTGCCAGTAGTAGGGGGGTGTACACCGGGGAGCTGTTTTTT

d_call: TRBD1
j_call: TRBJ2-3
clone_size: .
v_call: TRBV7-9
cdr3_aa: CASSSSRGQGGTDTQYF
cdr3_nt: TGTGCCAGCAGCTCCTCTCGGGGACAGGGGGGCACAGATACGCAGTATTTT

d_call: TRBD1
j_call: TRBJ1-5
clone_size: .
v_call: TRBV30
cdr3_aa: CAWSSGEGTDRVSIQPQHF
cdr3_nt: TGTGCCTGGAGTTCGGGGGAGGGGACCGACAGGGTGAGTATTCAGCCCCAGCATTTT

d_call: .
j_call: TRBJ1-3
clone_size: .
v_call: TRBV5-1
cdr3_aa: CPNPDIEGNDGNTIYF
cdr3_nt: TGCCCCAACCCCGACATTGAAGGTAATGACGGAAACACCATATATTTT

d_call: .
j_call: TRBJ2-2
clone_size: .
v_call: TRBV30
cdr3_aa: CAWIQDPPGELFF
cdr3_nt: TGTGCCTGGATACAGGACCCTCCCGGGGAGCTGTTTTTT

d_call: .
j_call: TRBJ2-7
clone_size: .
v_call: TRBV7-8
cdr3_aa: CASSSTGSWQYF
cdr3_nt: TGTGCCAGCAGTTCCACAGGCTCCTGGCAGTACTTC

d_call: TRBD2
j_call: TRBJ2-1
clone_size: .
v_call: TRBV28
cdr3_aa: CASRKVGAGVTMGEQFF
cdr3_nt: TGTGCCAGCAGGAAAGTTGGAGCGGGAGTAACTATGGGTGAGCAGTTCTTC

d_call: TRBD1
j_call: TRBJ2-4
clone_size: .
v_call: TRBV19
cdr3_aa: CASRQTGEAKNIQYF
cdr3_nt: TGTGCCAGTAGACAAACAGGGGAAGCCAAAAACATTCAGTACTTC

d_call: .
j_call: TRBJ1-2
clone_size: .
v_call: TRBV7-9
cdr3_aa: CASSFSGDYGYTF
cdr3_nt: TGTGCCAGCAGCTTCTCAGGGGACTATGGCTACACCTTC

d_call: TRBD2
j_call: TRBJ2-3
clone_size: .
v_call: TRBV5-1
cdr3_aa: CASSLQLAGGSDTQYF
cdr3_nt: TGCGCCAGCAGCTTGCAGCTAGCGGGAGGGTCGGATACGCAGTATTTT

d_call: TRBD1
j_call: TRBJ2-6
clone_size: .
v_call: TRBV5-1
cdr3_aa: CASSGTGDSGANVLTF
cdr3_nt: TGCGCCAGCAGCGGGACAGGGGACTCTGGGGCCAACGTCCTGACTTTC

d_call: TRBD1
j_call: TRBJ2-3
clone_size: .
v_call: TRBV7-9
cdr3_aa: CASSFNRDRLSTDTQYF
cdr3_nt: TGTGCCAGCAGCTTCAACAGGGACAGGCTGAGCACAGATACGCAGTATTTT

d_call: .
j_call: TRBJ1-5
clone_size: .
v_call: TRBV7-9
cdr3_aa: CASSLGPNNQPQHF
cdr3_nt: TGTGCCAGCAGCTTAGGCCCCAACAATCAGCCCCAGCATTTT

d_call: .
j_call: TRBJ2-5
clone_size: .
v_call: TRBV7-9
cdr3_aa: CASSQQETQYF
cdr3_nt: TGTGCCAGCAGCCAACAAGAGACCCAGTACTTC

d_call: .
j_call: TRBJ2-7
clone_size: once
v_call: TRBV7-6
cdr3_aa: CASSPIPFGAYEQYF
cdr3_nt: TGTGCCAGCAGCCCCATCCCTTTCGGGGCGTACGAGCAGTACTTC

d_call: .
j_call: TRBJ1-3
clone_size: once
v_call: TRBV7-2
cdr3_aa: CASSLVSQGSGNTIYF
cdr3_nt: TGTGCCAGCAGCTTAGTATCACAGGGATCTGGAAACACCATATATTTT

d_call: .
j_call: TRBJ1-5
clone_size: few
v_call: TRBV18
cdr3_aa: CASSPTANQPQHF
cdr3_nt: TGTGCCAGCTCACCGACAGCTAATCAGCCCCAGCATTTT

d_call: .
j_call: TRBJ1-1
clone_size: .
v_call: TRBV2
cdr3_aa: CASSEVLMNTEAFF
cdr3_nt: TGTGCCAGCAGTGAAGTACTGATGAACACTGAAGCTTTCTTT

d_call: .
j_call: TRBJ2-1
clone_size: .
v_call: TRBV29-1
cdr3_aa: CSVEPTNEQFF
cdr3_nt: TGCAGCGTTGAACCCACCAATGAGCAGTTCTTC

d_call: .
j_call: TRBJ2-2
clone_size: .
v_call: TRBV5-1
cdr3_aa: CASSLAGLANTGELFF
cdr3_nt: TGCGCCAGCAGCTTGGCGGGACTCGCGAACACCGGGGAGCTGTTTTTT

d_call: TRBD2
j_call: TRBJ2-1
clone_size: .
v_call: TRBV5-1
cdr3_aa: CASSFSGDTGYNEQFF
cdr3_nt: TGCGCCAGCAGTTTTAGCGGGGACACCGGATACAATGAGCAGTTCTTC

d_call: .
j_call: TRBJ1-5
clone_size: .
v_call: TRBV18
cdr3_aa: CASSLRGEGQPQHF
cdr3_nt: TGTGCCAGCTCCCTCCGGGGGGAAGGTCAGCCCCAGCATTTT

d_call: TRBD2
j_call: TRBJ2-1
clone_size: .
v_call: TRBV15
cdr3_aa: CATSRDPGTSGRAYNEQFF
cdr3_nt: TGTGCCACCAGCAGAGATCCGGGGACTAGCGGGAGGGCCTACAATGAGCAGTTCTTC

d_call: TRBD2
j_call: TRBJ2-1
clone_size: .
v_call: TRBV5-1
cdr3_aa: CASGGGLANNEQFF
cdr3_nt: TGCGCCAGCGGGGGAGGACTAGCGAACAATGAGCAGTTCTTC

d_call: TRBD2
j_call: TRBJ2-7
clone_size: .
v_call: TRBV27
cdr3_aa: CASQLSGRAYEQYF
cdr3_nt: TGTGCCAGCCAACTTAGCGGGAGGGCGTACGAGCAGTACTTC

d_call: TRBD2
j_call: TRBJ2-7
clone_size: once
v_call: TRBV5-6
cdr3_aa: CASSFVMAGGAYEQYF
cdr3_nt: TGTGCCAGCAGCTTTGTTATGGCGGGAGGGGCCTACGAGCAGTACTTC

d_call: .
j_call: TRBJ2-4
clone_size: .
v_call: TRBV5-1
cdr3_aa: CASSTIIGPPPNIQYF
cdr3_nt: TGCGCCAGCAGCACCATAATAGGACCGCCGCCTAACATTCAGTACTTC

d_call: TRBD1
j_call: TRBJ1-5
clone_size: .
v_call: TRBV19
cdr3_aa: CASMQDRVVAAQHF
cdr3_nt: TGTGCCAGTATGCAGGACAGGGTCGTTGCAGCCCAGCATTTT

d_call: .
j_call: TRBJ1-1
clone_size: .
v_call: TRBV6-1
cdr3_aa: CASSAITQGTEAFF
cdr3_nt: TGTGCCAGCAGTGCAATAACCCAAGGCACTGAAGCTTTCTTT

d_call: .
j_call: TRBJ2-5
clone_size: .
v_call: TRBV6-5
cdr3_aa: CASSFGSSDFRETQYF
cdr3_nt: TGTGCCAGCAGTTTTGGATCGTCGGATTTCCGGGAGACCCAGTACTTC

d_call: .
j_call: TRBJ1-4
clone_size: .
v_call: TRBV5-6
cdr3_aa: CASSLFGTGTSEKLFF
cdr3_nt: TGTGCCAGCAGCTTGTTTGGTACAGGGACTAGTGAAAAACTGTTTTTT

d_call: TRBD2
j_call: TRBJ2-7
clone_size: .
v_call: TRBV27
cdr3_aa: CASSYTGGLAGAYEQYF
cdr3_nt: TGTGCCAGCAGTTACACAGGGGGACTAGCGGGAGCCTACGAGCAGTACTTC

d_call: TRBD2
j_call: TRBJ2-5
clone_size: .
v_call: TRBV5-6
cdr3_aa: CASSLFLAGHQETQYF
cdr3_nt: TGTGCCAGCAGCTTGTTCCTAGCGGGCCACCAAGAGACCCAGTACTTC

d_call: .
j_call: TRBJ2-3
clone_size: .
v_call: TRBV5-1
cdr3_aa: CASRRSSTDTQYF
cdr3_nt: TGCGCCAGCAGGCGTTCGTCAACAGATACGCAGTATTTT

d_call: .
j_call: TRBJ2-1
clone_size: .
v_call: TRBV9
cdr3_aa: CASSVSQGHLGLNEQFF
cdr3_nt: TGTGCCAGCAGCGTATCCCAGGGTCATTTGGGCTTGAATGAGCAGTTCTTC

d_call: .
j_call: TRBJ2-7
clone_size: .
v_call: TRBV7-9
cdr3_aa: CASSIGTLHTYEQYF
cdr3_nt: TGTGCCAGCAGCATCGGGACACTTCATACCTACGAGCAGTACTTC

d_call: TRBD1
j_call: TRBJ2-2
clone_size: .
v_call: TRBV2
cdr3_aa: CASSRDRGRSSGELFF
cdr3_nt: TGTGCCAGCAGCCGGGACAGGGGGCGGTCGTCCGGGGAGCTGTTTTTT

d_call: .
j_call: TRBJ2-1
clone_size: .
v_call: TRBV19
cdr3_aa: CATLGGLREQFF
cdr3_nt: TGTGCCACCCTAGGAGGGTTAAGGGAGCAGTTCTTC

d_call: TRBD2
j_call: TRBJ2-7
clone_size: .
v_call: TRBV18
cdr3_aa: CASSPRAGDEQYF
cdr3_nt: TGTGCCAGCTCACCACGGGCGGGGGACGAGCAGTACTTC

d_call: .
j_call: TRBJ1-1
clone_size: .
v_call: TRBV29-1
cdr3_aa: CSVDRSPRGAFF
cdr3_nt: TGCAGCGTTGATCGTTCACCTAGGGGGGCTTTCTTT

d_call: .
j_call: TRBJ2-1
clone_size: .
v_call: TRBV7-9
cdr3_aa: CASSPWGTTVGDEQFF
cdr3_nt: TGTGCCAGCAGCCCCTGGGGGACCACCGTAGGCGATGAGCAGTTCTTC

d_call: TRBD2
j_call: TRBJ2-7
clone_size: .
v_call: TRBV10-2
cdr3_aa: CASKLAGVYEQYF
cdr3_nt: TGCGCCAGCAAACTAGCGGGAGTCTACGAGCAGTACTTC